This T cell receptor (beta chain) came from a study of blood T cell repertoires in COVID-19. Germline V gene data show CDR1 as MGHRA and CDR2 as YSYEKL. V shed 0 bases and J 4 bases; nucleotides not matched to a gene: 12. CDR3 length: 17 residues. Using immunoSEQ multiplex PCR, the repertoire was profiled, and TCRdb retains in-frame clones only, with some absent. This table has a few hundred thousand clones, over 80% appearing once. The TCR sequence derives from a man aged 25 to 45 who had recovered from COVID-19. Sequenced sample: peripheral blood. The chain couples TRBV4-1 to TRBJ2-7; TRBD1 agrees at 7 bases. The CDR3, as DNA: TGCGCCAGCAGCCAAGATCCCAGGACAGGCGGCGGTTACGAGCAGTACTTC. Its protein product is CASSQDPRTGGGYEQYF.